This paragraph covers one TCR beta chain sequence. Its target is not known. In germline, CDR1 is SGDLS, CDR2 YYNGEE. The CDR3 is 15 residues long. Trimming pared 0 bases from V and 4 bases from J, leaving 14 bases between. This specimen belongs to a study of beta chain features in type 1 diabetes. Whole-study findings and limits: Any HLA type influence on TCRB rearrangement was left unresolved here.

Expressed TCRB transcripts got sequenced, as all isolated RNA was reverse transcribed. The assay was immunoSEQ multiplex PCR, and TCRdb's table has in-frame clones only and misses some. The table shows tens of thousands of clones, with 45% to 50% occurring only once. The receptor's source is a woman between 18 and 30 years old in good health. The rearrangement uses TRBV9 and TRBJ2-7, with D perhaps TRBD1 (6 bases). The sequencing input was central memory CD4+ T cells from blood. The CDR3 sequence: CASSVGPGQSYEQYF. The CDR3 nucleotides read TGTGCCAGCAGCGTAGGCCCTGGACAGTCTTACGAGCAGTACTTC. Combining the CDR3 with reference TRBV9 and TRBJ2-7 gives the whole variable domain DSGVTQTPKHLITATGQRVTLRCSPRSGDLSVYWYQQSLDQGLQFLIQYYNGEERAKGNILERFSAQQFPDLHSELNLSSLELGDSALYFCASSVGPGQSYEQYFGPGTRLTVT.